The 27 T cell receptor beta chains below all came from one sample that was sequenced in a study of blood T cell repertoires in COVID-19. Sequencing was performed with immunoSEQ multiplex PCR; in TCRdb, only in-frame clones are kept and a portion is missing. The data contain about 250,000 clones, 65% to 85% of them singletons. The sequencing input was peripheral blood. These receptors were taken from a man aged 50 to 59 with active or convalescent COVID-19.

The V call is TRBV6-2 or TRBV6-3, the J call TRBJ1-6; unclear D gene. The CDR3 covers 14 residues. V lost 2 bases to trimming and J lost 6 bases, with 8 bases between them. CDR1 MNHEY and CDR2 SVGEGT come from the germline V gene. CDR3 coding DNA: TGTGCCAGCAGTTACGGCAATTCTAATTCACCCCTCCACTTT. It specifies CASSYGNSNSPLHF.

The chain has TRBV18 and TRBJ1-1, with D maybe TRBD1 (5 bases). V lost 3 bases and J lost 0, with 17 bases in between. The CDR3 extends over 17 amino acids. Germline assignment: CDR1 KGHSH and CDR2 LQKENI. CDR3 nucleotide sequence: TGTGCCAGCTCACCGGTACAGAGACAGCTTATGAACACTGAAGCTTTCTTT. This encodes CASSPVQRQLMNTEAFF.

The rearrangement links TRBV6-5 to TRBJ1-5; no firm D call. Trimming took 7 bases from V and 1 from J, leaving 14 bases between them. The CDR3 totals 15 residues. Germline V gene sequence: CDR1 MNHEY, CDR2 SVGAGI. The chain's CDR3 is CASIPSGKSNQPQHF. The CDR3 nucleotides are TGTGCCAGCATCCCATCGGGAAAAAGCAATCAGCCCCAGCATTTT.

The V and J genes are TRBV30 and TRBJ2-2; D is possibly TRBD2 (6 bases). Trimming removed 4 bases at V and 8 bases at J, with 14 bases between. The CDR3 runs 13 residues. Germline CDR1 is GTSNPN and CDR2 is SVGIG (reference sequence). In DNA form, the CDR3 reads TGTGCCTGGACAGTGCGGGGTATGGGGGAGCTGTTTTTT. Residues: CAWTVRGMGELFF.

The chain is built from TRBV19 and TRBJ1-3; 7 nucleotides align to TRBD1. Germline-derived CDR1 and CDR2 are LNHDA and SQIVND (reference sequence). CDR3 length: 16 amino acids. J gave up 0 bases and V 4 bases, and 6 bases lay outside the gene matches. CDR3 region: CASSTPGQRSGNTIYF. CDR3 DNA: TGTGCCAGTAGTACGCCGGGACAGCGCTCTGGAAACACCATATATTTT.

The CDR3 loop is CASSLGGIVSTDTQYF. DNA for the CDR3: TGTGCCAGCAGTTTAGGGGGGATCGTCAGCACAGATACGCAGTATTTT. J is TRBJ2-3 and V is TRBV27; possible D gene TRBD2, 6 bases. Trimming took off 2 bases at V and 0 bases at J, with 12 bases between the two ends. Germline V gene lookup returns CDR1 MNHEY and CDR2 SMNVEV (reference sequence). The CDR3 has 16 amino acids.

This chain uses TRBV29-1 with TRBJ1-1, with no clear D. The length of the CDR3 is 13 residues. Trimming removed 3 bases at V and 1 base at J, with 9 bases between. Germline-derived CDR1 and CDR2 are SQVTM and ANQGSEA. The CDR3 loop is CSVERHPNTEAFF. CDR3 DNA: TGCAGCGTTGAGCGACACCCGAACACTGAAGCTTTCTTT.

The genes are TRBV15 and TRBJ2-7; the D is unclear. CDR3 length: 16 amino acids. Per the germline V gene, CDR1 is LNHNV and CDR2 is YYDKDF (reference sequence). Trimming cost V 0 bases and J 4 bases, with 16 bases left between them. CDR3 nucleotides: TGTGCCACCAGCAGAGACCAGCTCAGGATACCATACGAGCAGTACTTC. Its translation is CATSRDQLRIPYEQYF.

The chain carries TRBV19 and TRBJ1-5; D gene unclear. The CDR3 is 19 amino acids. Germline CDR1 reads LNHDA; CDR2 reads SQIVND (reference sequence). V was shortened by 3 bases and J by 0 bases, with 21 bases between the two germline ends. The CDR3 loop reads CASSIRMGRNVYSNQPQHF. As DNA, the CDR3 is TGTGCCAGTAGTATTAGGATGGGCAGAAATGTCTATAGCAATCAGCCCCAGCATTTT.

This sequence joins TRBV15 and TRBJ1-5, with TRBD1 matching over 7 bases. V was pared by 4 bases and J by 0 bases, with 6 bases of the junction left unmatched. This CDR3 has 16 amino acids. The germline V gene encodes CDR1 LNHNV and CDR2 YYDKDF (reference sequence). The CDR3 sequence is CATSNGTADSNQPQHF. CDR3 nucleotides: TGTGCCACCAGCAACGGGACAGCCGATAGCAATCAGCCCCAGCATTTT.

This clone was seen just once. The chain uses TRBV11-2 and TRBJ1-1; 7 bases line up with TRBD1. The ends lost 5 bases at V and 4 bases at J; junction bases unmatched: 7. The CDR3 consists of 14 residues. Germline-derived CDR1 and CDR2 are SGHAT and FQNNGV. CDR3 nucleotides: TGTGCCAGCAGCCCCGCGACAGGGTCCACTGAAGCTTTCTTT. It specifies CASSPATGSTEAFF.

CDR3 nucleotides: TGCGCCAGCAGCACCGGGACTAGCGGGGGTAGGACAGATACGCAGTATTTT. This translates into CASSTGTSGGRTDTQYF. The chain links TRBV5-1 to TRBJ2-3, with 14 nucleotides matching TRBD2. Germline assignment: CDR1 SGHRS and CDR2 YFSETQ. This CDR3 region has 17 residues. J lost 3 bases, V lost 4 bases, and 7 bases had no gene match. Complete variable domain (other parts from reference TRBV5-1 and TRBJ2-3): KAGVTQTPRYLIKTRGQQVTLSCSPISGHRSVSWYQQTPGQGLQFLFEYFSETQRNKGNFPGRFSGRQFSNSRSEMNVSTLELGDSALYLCASSTGTSGGRTDTQYFGPGTRLTVL.

The gene calls are TRBV9 and TRBJ2-1, with D possibly being TRBD2 (7 bases). CDR3 size: 17 residues. Trimming shortened V by 3 bases and J by 1 base, and 17 bases separated the two germline ends. Looked up from germline, CDR1 is SGDLS and CDR2 is YYNGEE. The CDR3 reads CASSEAPGGRSYNEQFF. In nucleotides, the CDR3 is TGTGCCAGCAGCGAAGCCCCCGGGGGGCGGTCCTACAATGAGCAGTTCTTC.

The V and J genes are TRBV6-1 and TRBJ1-5; maybe TRBD1 (5 bases). The V end was cut by 0 bases, the J end by 4 bases, with 10 bases between. This CDR3 spans 15 amino acids. Germline CDR1 and CDR2: MNHNS and SASEGT. The CDR3 is CASSEAEAGNQPQHF. CDR3 coding DNA: TGTGCCAGCAGTGAAGCTGAGGCAGGGAATCAGCCCCAGCATTTT.

The chain carries TRBV11-1 and TRBJ2-1; D is uncertain. CDR1 SGHAT and CDR2 FQDESV come from the germline V gene (reference sequence). The CDR3 spans 11 residues. V shed 9 bases and J shed 9 bases, with 12 bases lying between them. DNA for the CDR3: TGTGCCAGTCGGAGTATGGGTGAGCAGTTCTTC. This translates into CASRSMGEQFF.

This chain uses TRBV19 with TRBJ2-5; 10 bases align to TRBD2. After removal of 0 bases from V and 7 bases from J, the junction contained 8 bases not matched to a gene. There are 16 residues in the CDR3. From germline, CDR1 is LNHDA and CDR2 SQIVND (reference sequence). The CDR3 region is CASSIDLAGGRVTQYF. CDR3 sequence (DNA): TGTGCCAGTAGTATAGATTTAGCGGGGGGCCGTGTGACCCAGTACTTC. The whole variable domain, filled in from reference TRBV19 and TRBJ2-5, reads DGGITQSPKYLFRKEGQNVTLSCEQNLNHDAMYWYRQDPGQGLRLIYYSQIVNDFQKGDIAEGYSVSREKKESFPLTVTSAQKNPTAFYLCASSIDLAGGRVTQYFGPGTRLLVL.

This clone was seen just once. This chain uses TRBV5-6 with TRBJ2-5, with 10 bases identical to TRBD1. The CDR3 is 14 residues long. V lost 4 bases, J lost 5 bases, and 5 bases stayed unmatched. Looked up from germline, CDR1 is SGHDT and CDR2 is YYEEEE. The CDR3 region has the DNA TGTGCCAGCAGCCCGGGACAGGGGAGGGAGACCCAGTACTTC. Translated: CASSPGQGRETQYF.

On this clone itself: The same CDR3 is also encoded by other DNA sequences in this sample. The V gene is TRBV6-2 or TRBV6-3, the J gene TRBJ2-7, with 11 bases matching TRBD2. The CDR3 spans 18 residues. Germline V gene sequence: CDR1 MNHEY, CDR2 SVGEGT. After removal of 2 bases from V and 3 bases from J, the junction contained 12 bases not matched to a gene. CDR3 coding DNA: TGTGCCAGCAGTTACCGACCCGGGACTAGCGGCTTTATCTACGAGCAGTACTTC. Translation: CASSYRPGTSGFIYEQYF.

The chain employs TRBV30 and TRBJ2-7, with TRBD1 identical over 7 bases. V dropped 3 bases and J dropped 2; count of bases not matched to a gene: 4. Germline loops: CDR1 GTSNPN, CDR2 SVGIG (reference sequence). The CDR3 runs 13 residues. Written as DNA, the CDR3 is TGTGCCTGGAGCGAGGGGGCAACCTACGAGCAGTACTTC. As protein: CAWSEGATYEQYF.

The chain combines TRBV6-5 with TRBJ1-5, with 8 bases identical to TRBD1. Germline values: CDR1 MNHEY, CDR2 SVGAGI. J lost 9 bases, V lost 6 bases, and 7 bases had no gene match. The CDR3 contains 13 residues. The CDR3 loop reads CASSPDRARPQHF. CDR3 coding DNA: TGTGCCAGCAGCCCGGACAGGGCAAGGCCCCAGCATTTT.

The V gene is TRBV14, the J gene TRBJ2-1; TRBD2 matches 9 bases. Germline CDR1 is SGHDN and CDR2 is FVKESK. The CDR3 sequence is 15 residues long. Trimming took 1 base from V and 7 from J; bases not matched to a gene: 5. CDR3: CASSQVRGGSNEQFF. For the CDR3, the DNA is TGTGCCAGCAGCCAAGTGCGGGGGGGCAGTAATGAGCAGTTCTTC.

The chain couples TRBV5-6 to TRBJ2-2; 8 positions agree with TRBD1. V shed 4 bases, J shed 3 bases, and the junction held 8 bases outside the gene matches. The CDR3 spans 16 residues. CDR1 SGHDT and CDR2 YYEEEE come from the germline V gene. The CDR3 reads CASSKGQAPDTGELFF. The CDR3 nucleotides read TGTGCCAGCAGCAAGGGACAGGCCCCGGACACCGGGGAGCTGTTTTTT.

The chain recombines TRBV7-7 with TRBJ1-4, with TRBD1 as a possible D gene (5 bases). The germline gives CDR1 SSHAT, CDR2 FNYEAQ (reference sequence). This CDR3 contains 15 residues. Trimming left V 5 bases short and J 5 bases short, with 15 bases between. CDR3 region: CASSPGGGGNEKLFF. In DNA, the CDR3 is TGTGCCAGCAGCCCCGGTGGGGGGGGAAATGAAAAACTGTTTTTT. Looking up the rest from reference TRBV7-7 and TRBJ1-4 gives the full variable domain: GAGVSQSPRYKVTKRGQDVTLRCDPISSHATLYWYQQALGQGPEFLTYFNYEAQPDKSGLPSDRFSAERPEGSISTLTIQRTEQRDSAMYRCASSPGGGGNEKLFFGSGTQLSVL.

This clone was detected only a few times. The chain has TRBV4-1 and TRBJ2-7; TRBD2 is a possible D gene (5 bases). V lost 2 bases, J lost 3 bases, and 8 bases lay in between. This CDR3 region has 13 residues. The germline CDR1 and CDR2 sequences are MGHRA and YSYEKL. DNA for the CDR3: TGCGCCAGCAGCCAATCCGGGAACTACGAGCAGTACTTC. Translated, it gives CASSQSGNYEQYF.

The V gene is TRBV28, the J gene TRBJ1-5, with D tentatively TRBD1 (6 bases). Germline values: CDR1 MDHEN, CDR2 SYDVKM. Trimming removed 6 bases from V and 4 bases from J, with 13 bases in between. The CDR3 extends over 14 amino acids. For the CDR3, the DNA is TGTGCCAGCAGCCGGGGGGGCGCGAATCAGCCCCAGCATTTT. Encoded protein: CASSRGGANQPQHF.

The chain carries TRBV28 and TRBJ2-3; D is possibly TRBD1 (5 bases). V lost 2 bases to trimming and J lost 5 bases, with 11 bases between them. The V gene's germline CDR1 is MDHEN and CDR2 SYDVKM. The CDR3 totals 14 residues. The CDR3 here is CASSLIRVEDTQYF. The CDR3 DNA is TGTGCCAGCAGTTTAATCAGGGTTGAAGATACGCAGTATTTT. Looking up the rest from reference TRBV28 and TRBJ2-3 gives the full variable domain: DVKVTQSSRYLVKRTGEKVFLECVQDMDHENMFWYRQDPGLGLRLIYFSYDVKMKEKGDIPEGYSVSREKKERFSLILESASTNQTSMYLCASSLIRVEDTQYFGPGTRLTVL.

This clone was observed a few times. The gene calls are TRBV9 and TRBJ2-5, with 10 positions matching TRBD2. V lost 4 bases, J lost 5 bases, and 8 bases stayed unmatched. CDR1 and CDR2 (germline): SGDLS, YYNGEE. The length of the CDR3 is 15 residues. Here the CDR3 DNA reads TGTGCCAGCAGCCCTTCTAGCGGGGGACTGGAGACCCAGTACTTC. Protein product: CASSPSSGGLETQYF.